This T cell receptor beta chain was captured by sequencing in a study of T cells after posttransplantation cyclophosphamide. A marrow graft followed busulfan-fludarabine conditioning, with cyclophosphamide on days +3 and +4. Study-wide results and limits: Tissue-infiltrating T cells from skin or gut overlapped little with blood T cells.

Repertoires were generated with immunoSEQ multiplex PCR, while TCRdb's copy carries only in-frame clones and drops some. The sample lists more than 2,500 clones, roughly 64% occurring once. This CDR3 contains 14 residues. Germline CDR1 reads MNHEY; CDR2 reads SMNVEV (reference sequence). V gave up 8 bases and J gave up 8 bases, with 16 bases separating them. This clone was detected a few times. The target antigen is unknown. The source material was PBMCs, sampled 30 days after allogeneic stem cell transplant with posttransplant cyclophosphamide. This chain links TRBV27 with TRBJ1-6; D call uncertain. The clonotype was recovered from a male patient aged 60 to 75 who received an allogeneic stem cell transplant from a related donor and was CMV-positive. Certain T cells may be donor cells from the graft. The CDR3 nucleotides are TGTGCCAGCGGTTATGTTACGGGGTATTCACCCCTCCACTTT. Protein: CASGYVTGYSPLHF.